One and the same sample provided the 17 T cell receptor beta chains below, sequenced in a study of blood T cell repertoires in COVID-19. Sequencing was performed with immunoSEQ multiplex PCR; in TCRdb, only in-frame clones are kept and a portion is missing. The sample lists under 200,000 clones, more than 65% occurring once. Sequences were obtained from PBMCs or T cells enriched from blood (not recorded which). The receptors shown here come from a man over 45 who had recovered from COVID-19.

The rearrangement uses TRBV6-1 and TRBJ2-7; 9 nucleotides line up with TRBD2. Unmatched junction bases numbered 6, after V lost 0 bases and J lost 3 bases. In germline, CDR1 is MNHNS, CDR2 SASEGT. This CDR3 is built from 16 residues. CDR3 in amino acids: CASSEATSGLLYEQYF. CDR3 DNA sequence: TGTGCCAGCAGTGAAGCTACTAGCGGGCTCCTCTACGAGCAGTACTTC.

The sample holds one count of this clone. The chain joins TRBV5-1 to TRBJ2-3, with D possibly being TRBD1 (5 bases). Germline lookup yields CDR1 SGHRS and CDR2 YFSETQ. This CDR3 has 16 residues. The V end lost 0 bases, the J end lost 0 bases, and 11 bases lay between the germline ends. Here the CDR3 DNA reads TGCGCCAGCAGCTTGGGGCAGGGATTTAGCACAGATACGCAGTATTTT. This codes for CASSLGQGFSTDTQYF. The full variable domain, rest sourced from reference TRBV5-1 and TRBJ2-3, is KAGVTQTPRYLIKTRGQQVTLSCSPISGHRSVSWYQQTPGQGLQFLFEYFSETQRNKGNFPGRFSGRQFSNSRSEMNVSTLELGDSALYLCASSLGQGFSTDTQYFGPGTRLTVL.

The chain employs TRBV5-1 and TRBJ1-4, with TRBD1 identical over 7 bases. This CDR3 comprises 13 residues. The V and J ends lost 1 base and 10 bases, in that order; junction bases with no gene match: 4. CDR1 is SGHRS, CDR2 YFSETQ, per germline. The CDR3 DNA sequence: TGCGCCAGCAGCTTGTATGACAGGGCAAAACTGTTTTTT. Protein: CASSLYDRAKLFF.

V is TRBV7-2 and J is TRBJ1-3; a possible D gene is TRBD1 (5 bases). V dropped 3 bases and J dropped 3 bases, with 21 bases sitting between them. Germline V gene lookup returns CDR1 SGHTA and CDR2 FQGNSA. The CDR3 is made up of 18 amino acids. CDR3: CASSFRQPSLLGGNTIYF. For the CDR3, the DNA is TGTGCCAGCAGCTTTCGACAGCCATCCCTCCTAGGTGGAAACACCATATATTTT. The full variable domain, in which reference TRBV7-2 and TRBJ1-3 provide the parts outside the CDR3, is GAGVSQSPSNKVTEKGKDVELRCDPISGHTALYWYRQSLGQGLEFLIYFQGNSAPDKSGLPSDRFSAERTGGSVSTLTIQRTQQEDSAVYLCASSFRQPSLLGGNTIYFGEGSWLTVV.

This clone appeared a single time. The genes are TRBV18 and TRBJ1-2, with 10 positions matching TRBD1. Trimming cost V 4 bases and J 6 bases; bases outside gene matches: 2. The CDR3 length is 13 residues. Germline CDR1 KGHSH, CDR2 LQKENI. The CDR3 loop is CASSQGQGDGYTF. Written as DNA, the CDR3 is TGTGCCAGCTCACAAGGACAGGGGGATGGCTACACCTTC.

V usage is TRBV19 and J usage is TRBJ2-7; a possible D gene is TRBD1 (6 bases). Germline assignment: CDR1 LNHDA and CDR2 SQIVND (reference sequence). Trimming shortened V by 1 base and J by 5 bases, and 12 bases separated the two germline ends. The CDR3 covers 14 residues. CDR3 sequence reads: CASSIVGADDEQYF. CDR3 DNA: TGTGCCAGTAGTATAGTGGGGGCGGACGACGAGCAGTACTTC. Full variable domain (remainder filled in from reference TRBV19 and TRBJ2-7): DGGITQSPKYLFRKEGQNVTLSCEQNLNHDAMYWYRQDPGQGLRLIYYSQIVNDFQKGDIAEGYSVSREKKESFPLTVTSAQKNPTAFYLCASSIVGADDEQYFGPGTRLTVT.

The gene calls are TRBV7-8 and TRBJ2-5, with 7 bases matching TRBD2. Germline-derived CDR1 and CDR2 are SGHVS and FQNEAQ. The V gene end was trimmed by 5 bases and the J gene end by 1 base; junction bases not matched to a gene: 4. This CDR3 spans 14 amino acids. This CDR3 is CASSTGRFQETQYF. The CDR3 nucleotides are TGTGCCAGCAGCACCGGGAGGTTCCAAGAGACCCAGTACTTC.

The CDR3 is CASRKTNRGGTNEKLFF. In DNA, the CDR3 is TGTGCCAGCAGGAAGACTAATAGAGGGGGAACTAATGAAAAACTGTTTTTT. V gene TRBV28 combines with J gene TRBJ1-4; possible D gene TRBD1, 6 bases. Germline V gene sequence: CDR1 MDHEN, CDR2 SYDVKM. The length of the CDR3 is 17 residues. The V and J ends lost 6 bases and 1 base respectively, with 18 bases between them. The variable domain in full, completed from reference TRBV28 and TRBJ1-4, reads DVKVTQSSRYLVKRTGEKVFLECVQDMDHENMFWYRQDPGLGLRLIYFSYDVKMKEKGDIPEGYSVSREKKERFSLILESASTNQTSMYLCASRKTNRGGTNEKLFFGSGTQLSVL.

The chain's CDR3 is CSVVGTSGGRANTGELFF. The CDR3 DNA sequence: TGCAGCGTTGTTGGAACTAGCGGGGGTAGGGCTAACACCGGGGAGCTGTTTTTT. The chain couples TRBV29-1 to TRBJ2-2, with TRBD2 matching 11 bases. CDR3 length: 18 residues. The junction had 12 bases not matched to a gene; V was cut back by 4 bases and J by 2 bases. Per the germline V gene, CDR1 is SQVTM and CDR2 is ANQGSEA.

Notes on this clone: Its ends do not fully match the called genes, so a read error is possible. The CDR3 loop is CASGDSNEQYF. CDR3 bases: TGTGCCAGCGGGGACTCCAACGAGCAGTACTTC. V is TRBV25-1 and J is TRBJ2-7, with D maybe TRBD2 (6 bases). Germline V gene sequence: CDR1 MGHDK, CDR2 SYGVNS. The CDR3 sequence is 11 residues long.

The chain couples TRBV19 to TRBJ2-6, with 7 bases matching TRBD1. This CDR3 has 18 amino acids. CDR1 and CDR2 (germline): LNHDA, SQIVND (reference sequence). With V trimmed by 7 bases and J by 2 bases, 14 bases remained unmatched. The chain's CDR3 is CASNRDSRDLTGANVLTF. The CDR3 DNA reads TGTGCCAGTAATCGGGACAGCCGGGATCTAACTGGGGCCAACGTCCTGACTTTC.

The CDR3 loop reads CASSLRTLKMETQYF. CDR3 coding DNA: TGTGCCAGCAGCCTAAGGACTCTTAAGATGGAGACCCAGTACTTC. The rearrangement uses TRBV3-1 (or the pseudogene TRBV3-2) and TRBJ2-5; possibly TRBD2 for D (5 bases). The germline CDR1 and CDR2 sequences are LGHDT and YNNKEL (reference sequence). This CDR3 region has 15 residues. The V end was cut by 4 bases, the J end by 5 bases, with 17 bases between.

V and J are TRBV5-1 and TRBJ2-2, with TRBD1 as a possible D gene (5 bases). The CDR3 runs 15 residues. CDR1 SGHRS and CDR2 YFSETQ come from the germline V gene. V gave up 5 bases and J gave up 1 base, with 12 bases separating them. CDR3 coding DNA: TGCGCCAGCAGGGGGCCGCCTCAGAACACCGGGGAGCTGTTTTTT. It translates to CASRGPPQNTGELFF.

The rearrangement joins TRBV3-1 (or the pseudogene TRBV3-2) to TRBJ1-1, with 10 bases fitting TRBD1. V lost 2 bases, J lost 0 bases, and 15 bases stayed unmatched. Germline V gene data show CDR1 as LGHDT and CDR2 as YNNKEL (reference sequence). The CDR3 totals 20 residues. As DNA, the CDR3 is TGTGCCAGCAGCCAAAGCCCCGTAGTGACAGGGGGCAAGGTGAACACTGAAGCTTTCTTT. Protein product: CASSQSPVVTGGKVNTEAFF.

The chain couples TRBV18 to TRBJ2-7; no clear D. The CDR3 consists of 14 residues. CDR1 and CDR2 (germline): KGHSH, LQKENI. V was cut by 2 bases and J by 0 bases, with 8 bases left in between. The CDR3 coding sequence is TGTGCCAGCTCACCAAGGCCGGGCTCCTACGAGCAGTACTTC. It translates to CASSPRPGSYEQYF.

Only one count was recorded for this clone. The CDR3 sequence is CARSLVAGGLTVPYNEQFF. The CDR3 DNA follows: TGTGCCAGAAGCTTGGTGGCGGGGGGGCTAACAGTCCCCTACAATGAGCAGTTCTTC. This chain uses TRBV5-3 with TRBJ2-1, with 9 bases identical to TRBD2. TRBV5-3 falls under the ORF class, with uncertain function. The CDR3 has 19 amino acids. The trim removed 0 bases at V and 2 bases at J, leaving 12 bases unmatched.

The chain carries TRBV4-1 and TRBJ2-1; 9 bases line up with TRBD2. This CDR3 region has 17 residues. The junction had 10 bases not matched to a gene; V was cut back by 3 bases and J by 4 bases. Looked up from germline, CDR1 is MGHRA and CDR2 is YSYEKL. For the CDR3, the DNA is TGCGCCAGCAGCCAGGACAAGCGGGGGGCCGGGTACAATGAGCAGTTCTTC. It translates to CASSQDKRGAGYNEQFF.